The T cell receptor (beta chain) under discussion was sequenced for a study of patients and donors after allogeneic stem cell transplantation. The V end lost 5 bases, the J end lost 4 bases, and 23 bases lay between the germline ends. The germline CDR1 and CDR2 sequences are SGHTA and FQGNSA. This CDR3 region has 17 residues. Via MiXCR, TCRdb re-called the RT-PCR reads, giving one row per CDR3 protein. Counted here are roughly 40,000 distinct CDR3 sequences, 25% to 35% occurring once; the ten biggest clones make up roughly 70%. Sample: blood, either unsorted or a sorted T cell fraction (not recorded which). This TCR derives from a human donor who was either an allogeneic HSCT recipient or a stem cell or donor lymphocyte infusion donor (not recorded which). It is not recorded whose cells these are; they may come from a transplant donor. The V call is TRBV7-2, the J call TRBJ1-2; D not certain. DNA for the CDR3: TGTGCCAGCAGCCCCGGTCCACCCACGTCTAGATTCTATGGCTACACCTTC. Translating gives CASSPGPPTSRFYGYTF.